This record covers a single T cell receptor (beta chain). Its antigen is undetermined. The sample originates from a study of long-term antiretroviral therapy in people with HIV. Notes on the study in general: Within the repertoire, clones expanded before ART were dominant at all time points.

The germline gives CDR1 SGHAT, CDR2 FQNNGV. J lost 0 bases, V lost 5 bases, and 3 bases had no gene match. The CDR3 is made up of 14 amino acids. Researchers ran immunoSEQ v3.0 at survey level. The data were produced by immunoSEQ multiplex PCR, yet TCRdb's version contains in-frame clones alone and is incomplete. The table includes about 22,000 clones, 70% to 80% detected once. This TCR was recovered from a woman aged 40 to 55 with HIV. The material was unsorted PBMCs, obtained 4.1 years after starting antiretroviral therapy. The gene calls are TRBV11-2 and TRBJ2-7; 8 nucleotides match TRBD2. CDR3 residues: CASSQSGSSYEQYF. The CDR3 bases are TGTGCCAGCAGCCAAAGCGGGAGCTCCTACGAGCAGTACTTC.